These 6 T cell receptor beta chains were sequenced from one sample in a study of vaccination effects on CD4 cells after COVID-19. These TCRs' antigens remain unknown. The data were produced by immunoSEQ multiplex PCR, yet TCRdb's version contains in-frame clones alone and is incomplete. Here the sample spans 15,000 to 20,000 clones, 75% to 80% being singletons. Sequencing was preceded by expansion of antigen-specific CD4+ T cells with viral peptide pools in the ViraFEST assay. Researchers isolated CD4+ T cells once less than 13 days of culture had elapsed. Everyone in the study got two shots of either the BNT162b2 or mRNA-1273 vaccine. Source: CD4+ T cells from PBMCs cultured with HCoV-NL63 spike peptides, taken after COVID-19 vaccination. These receptors were obtained from a human donor who received a COVID-19 vaccine.

Remarks on this clone: One end of the junction varies from germline; a read error may be responsible. This chain links TRBV7-7 with TRBJ2-2; 7 nucleotides agree with TRBD1. Per the germline V gene, CDR1 is SSHAT and CDR2 is FNYEAQ (reference sequence). CDR3 length equals 16 residues. Written as DNA, the CDR3 is TGTGCTAGCAGCAACGACAGGGTCAGCAACACCGGGGAGCTGTTTTTT. Amino acids: CASSNDRVSNTGELFF.

The V gene is TRBV12-3 or TRBV12-4, the J gene TRBJ2-7; D gene uncertain. Trimming shortened V by 1 base and J by 5 bases, and 9 bases separated the two germline ends. The CDR3 has 13 amino acids. The DNA for the CDR3 is TGTGCCAGCAGTTTAGGCTACAGCCACGAGCAGTACTTC. This gives the protein CASSLGYSHEQYF.

The V and J genes are TRBV10-3 and TRBJ2-1; D is ambiguous. This CDR3 region has 15 residues. In germline, CDR1 is ENHRY, CDR2 SYGVKD. Between the trimmed V and J ends, which lost 8 bases and 0 bases, there was a span of 14 bases. CDR3 protein: CAIALVLNSYNEQFF. Written as DNA, the CDR3 is TGTGCCATCGCTTTGGTTTTAAACTCCTACAATGAGCAGTTCTTC.

The CDR3 DNA reads TGTGCCAGCAGCTTCAGGACGGGGAACACCGGGGAGCTGTTTTTT. As protein: CASSFRTGNTGELFF. This chain uses TRBV11-3 with TRBJ2-2; D unclear. The V and J ends lost 3 bases and 1 base respectively, with 9 bases between them. This CDR3 is built from 15 residues. Germline values: CDR1 SGHNT, CDR2 YENEEA.

This sequence joins TRBV24-1 and TRBJ1-1; TRBD1 matches 12 bases. Trimming took 7 bases from V and 1 from J; bases not matched to a gene: 3. The CDR3 extends over 15 amino acids. CDR1 is KGHDR and CDR2 is SFDVKD in the germline V gene. The CDR3 coding sequence is TGTGCCACCAGGGGGACAGGGGGCGAGAACACTGAAGCTTTCTTT. Translated, it gives CATRGTGGENTEAFF.

There are a few counts of this clone. This chain uses TRBV7-9 with TRBJ1-2; possible D gene TRBD1, 6 bases. CDR1 and CDR2 (germline): SEHNR, FQNEAQ (reference sequence). This CDR3 comprises 14 residues. The ends were cut back, 4 bases at V and 3 bases at J, with 12 bases in the middle. The CDR3 DNA follows: TGTGCCAGCAGCTGGGGGACAATTGACTATGGCTACACCTTC. This gives the protein CASSWGTIDYGYTF.